These T cell receptor beta chains were read from a single sample in a study of blood T cell repertoires in COVID-19. The data were produced by immunoSEQ multiplex PCR, yet TCRdb's version contains in-frame clones alone and is incomplete. The sample includes approximately 250,000 clones, around 80% of them seen just once. The sequencing input was PBMCs or T cells enriched from blood (not recorded which). These receptors came from a man aged 25-45 years with acute COVID-19. CDR3s include the opening cysteine and the closing phenylalanine or tryptophan. A D gene is named only where the DNA matches it firmly. Expanded clones are given a class, and other clones once, few, many or no size at all.

v_gene	d_gene	j_gene	abundance	CDR3aa	CDR3nt
TRBV6-5	.	TRBJ1-4	.	CASSRTESNEKLFF	TGTGCCAGCAGTCGGACAGAGTCTAATGAAAAACTGTTTTTT
TRBV10-3	.	TRBJ1-5	.	CAISESQGGQHF	TGTGCCATCAGTGAGTCGCAGGGCGGCCAGCATTTT
TRBV30	TRBD1	TRBJ1-4	.	CAWSRQGANEKLFF	TGTGCCTGGAGTAGACAGGGGGCTAATGAAAAACTGTTTTTT
TRBV27	TRBD1	TRBJ1-6	.	CATQAGGFNSPLHF	TGTGCCACCCAGGCAGGGGGCTTTAATTCACCCCTCCACTTT
TRBV5-4	TRBD1	TRBJ2-1	.	CASSPPGTDEQFF	TGTGCCAGCAGTCCTCCGGGGACAGATGAGCAGTTCTTC
TRBV2	.	TRBJ1-2	.	CASSYGVDYGYTF	TGTGCCAGCAGTTACGGGGTAGACTATGGCTACACCTTC
TRBV19	.	TRBJ2-4	.	CASSIGQTELAKNIQYF	TGTGCCAGTAGTATAGGTCAAACCGAACTAGCCAAAAACATTCAGTACTTC
TRBV20-1	.	TRBJ1-4	.	CSASNREQGEKLFF	TGCAGTGCTAGTAACAGGGAGCAGGGTGAAAAACTGTTTTTT
TRBV27	.	TRBJ1-2	once	CASSLSAEVGYTF	TGTGCCAGCAGTTTATCAGCGGAGGTCGGCTACACCTTC
TRBV19	.	TRBJ1-6	.	CASSPSSYNSPLHF	TGTGCCAGTAGCCCGAGCTCCTATAATTCACCCCTCCACTTT
TRBV29-1	.	TRBJ1-2	.	CSVEAPGDGYTF	TGCAGCGTTGAAGCTCCAGGGGATGGCTACACCTTC
TRBV6-1	TRBD2	TRBJ2-1	.	CASSGTSGRTYNEQFF	TGTGCCAGCAGTGGGACTAGCGGGAGAACCTACAATGAGCAGTTCTTC
TRBV27	.	TRBJ2-1	.	CASSFQEGDEQFF	TGTGCCAGCAGTTTCCAGGAGGGCGATGAGCAGTTCTTC
TRBV7-8	.	TRBJ2-1	.	CASSSRAGGSYNEQFF	TGTGCCAGCAGCTCCAGGGCAGGGGGGTCCTACAATGAGCAGTTCTTC
TRBV5-1	TRBD2	TRBJ2-1	.	CASSLTSGSGNEQFF	TGTGCCAGCAGCCTAACTAGCGGGAGTGGAAATGAGCAGTTCTTC
TRBV2	TRBD1	TRBJ1-1	once	CASTEQGTRGAEAFF	TGTGCCAGCACCGAACAGGGGACGCGTGGTGCTGAAGCTTTCTTT
TRBV5-1	.	TRBJ2-3	.	CASSLVGGLSTDTQYF	TGTGCCAGCAGCTTGGTTGGCGGGTTGAGCACAGATACGCAGTATTTT
TRBV4-2	TRBD2	TRBJ2-1	once	CASSQENLGMAGGRNEQFF	TGTGCCAGCAGCCAAGAAAATCTAGGAATGGCGGGAGGTCGGAATGAGCAGTTCTTC
TRBV11-3	.	TRBJ1-2	many	CASSPAGYYGYTF	TGTGCCAGCAGCCCGGCGGGATACTATGGCTACACCTTC
TRBV5-1	.	TRBJ1-2	.	CASSYDRSVGYTF	TGCGCCAGCAGCTACGACAGGTCGGTCGGCTACACCTTC
TRBV11-3	TRBD1	TRBJ2-3	.	CASSPGQAGSDTQYF	TGTGCCAGCAGTCCGGGACAGGCTGGTTCAGATACGCAGTATTTT
TRBV7-9	TRBD2	TRBJ2-5	.	CASSLGLAGGKETQYF	TGTGCCAGCAGCTTAGGCCTAGCGGGGGGGAAAGAGACCCAGTACTTC
TRBV6-1	.	TRBJ1-2	few	CASSEGGSYGYTF	TGTGCCAGCAGTGAAGGGGGCTCCTATGGCTACACCTTC
TRBV6-6	TRBD1	TRBJ1-2	once	CASSYQDRGGYTF	TGTGCCAGCAGTTACCAGGACAGGGGGGGCTACACCTTC
TRBV14	.	TRBJ2-3	few	CASSQELRTTDTQYF	TGTGCCAGCAGCCAAGAGCTCAGAACCACAGATACGCAGTATTTT
TRBV4-2	.	TRBJ1-6	.	CASSLATTGFNSPLHF	TGTGCCAGCAGCCTAGCTACAACAGGGTTTAACTCACCCCTCCACTTT
TRBV9	.	TRBJ1-1	.	CASSVAGLGHSLGTEAFF	TGTGCCAGCAGCGTAGCGGGGCTGGGACATTCCTTGGGGACTGAAGCTTTCTTT
TRBV5-6	.	TRBJ1-5	.	CASSLGNQPQHF	TGTGCCAGCAGCCTCGGTAATCAGCCCCAGCATTTT
TRBV11-3	TRBD2	TRBJ2-1	.	CASSPRLAGGPDNEQFF	TGTGCCAGCAGCCCCCGACTAGCGGGAGGGCCCGACAATGAGCAGTTCTTC
TRBV11-3	TRBD2	TRBJ2-2	few	CASKQLAVTGELFF	TGTGCCAGCAAACAACTAGCGGTCACCGGGGAGCTGTTTTTT
TRBV3-1/TRBV3-2	.	TRBJ1-6	.	CASSLQGRDSPLHF	TGTGCCAGCAGCCTTCAGGGGAGGGATTCACCCCTCCACTTT
TRBV5-4	.	TRBJ1-1	few	CASSSFSGLNPWVNTEAFF	TGTGCCAGCAGCTCCTTCTCGGGACTCAATCCCTGGGTCAACACTGAAGCTTTCTTT
TRBV3-1/TRBV3-2	TRBD2	TRBJ2-2	.	CASSHDRRTSGSFSGELFF	TGTGCCAGCAGCCATGACCGTAGGACTAGCGGGAGTTTCAGCGGGGAGCTGTTTTTT
TRBV3-1/TRBV3-2	.	TRBJ1-2	.	CASSQGGRGHYGYTF	TGTGCCAGCAGCCAAGGGGGGCGCGGGCACTATGGCTACACCTTC
TRBV24-1	TRBD1	TRBJ2-1	.	CATSEVDRGPNEQFF	TGTGCCACCAGTGAAGTTGACAGGGGGCCGAATGAGCAGTTCTTC
TRBV5-4	.	TRBJ2-3	.	CASSLATRRGDTQYF	TGTGCCAGCAGCTTGGCTACTCGTAGGGGTGATACGCAGTATTTT
TRBV6-5	TRBD1	TRBJ2-1	.	CASSSPGTGNEQFF	TGTGCCAGCAGTTCTCCTGGGACAGGAAACGAGCAGTTCTTC
TRBV2	.	TRBJ2-3	once	CASRDGYAADTQYF	TGTGCCAGCAGAGACGGGTATGCGGCAGATACGCAGTATTTT
TRBV2	TRBD1	TRBJ2-1	.	CASGMTGSGYNEQFF	TGTGCCAGCGGGATGACAGGGAGTGGATACAATGAGCAGTTCTTC